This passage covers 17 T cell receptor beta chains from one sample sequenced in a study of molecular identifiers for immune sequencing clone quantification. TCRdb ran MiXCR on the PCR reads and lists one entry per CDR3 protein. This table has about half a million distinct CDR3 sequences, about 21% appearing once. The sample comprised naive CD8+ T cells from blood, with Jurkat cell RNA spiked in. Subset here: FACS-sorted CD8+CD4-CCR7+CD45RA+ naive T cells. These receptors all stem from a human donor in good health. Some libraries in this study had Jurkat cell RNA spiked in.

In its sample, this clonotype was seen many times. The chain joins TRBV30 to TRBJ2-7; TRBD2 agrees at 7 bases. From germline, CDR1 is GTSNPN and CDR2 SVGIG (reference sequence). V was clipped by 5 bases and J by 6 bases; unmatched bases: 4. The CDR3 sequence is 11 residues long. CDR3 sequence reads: CAWGPGGEQYF. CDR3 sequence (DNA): TGTGCCTGGGGTCCGGGAGGCGAGCAGTACTTC. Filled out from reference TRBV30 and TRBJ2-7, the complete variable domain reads SQTIHQWPATLVQPVGSPLSLECTVEGTSNPNLYWYRQAAGRGLQLLFYSVGIGQISSEVPQNLSASRPQDRQFILSSKKLLLSDSGFYLCAWGPGGEQYFGPGTRLTVT.

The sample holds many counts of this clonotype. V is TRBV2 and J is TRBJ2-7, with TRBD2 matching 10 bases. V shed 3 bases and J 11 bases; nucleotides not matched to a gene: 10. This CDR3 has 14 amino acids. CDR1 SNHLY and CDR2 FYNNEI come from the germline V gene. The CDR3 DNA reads TGTGCCAGCAGTGATAAACGAAGGACTAGCGGAGAGTACTTC. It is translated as CASSDKRRTSGEYF. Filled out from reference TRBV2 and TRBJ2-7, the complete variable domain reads EPEVTQTPSHQVTQMGQEVILRCVPISNHLYFYWYRQILGQKVEFLVSFYNNEISEKSEIFDDQFSVERPDGSNFTLKIRSTKLEDSAMYFCASSDKRRTSGEYFGPGTRLTVT.

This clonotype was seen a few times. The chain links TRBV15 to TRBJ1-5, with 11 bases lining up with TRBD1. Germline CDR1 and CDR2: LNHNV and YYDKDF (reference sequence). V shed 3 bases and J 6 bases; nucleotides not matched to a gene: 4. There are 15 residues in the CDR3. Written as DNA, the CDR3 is TGTGCCACCAGCAGCCGGGACAGGGGGTTTCAGCCCCAGCATTTT. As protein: CATSSRDRGFQPQHF.

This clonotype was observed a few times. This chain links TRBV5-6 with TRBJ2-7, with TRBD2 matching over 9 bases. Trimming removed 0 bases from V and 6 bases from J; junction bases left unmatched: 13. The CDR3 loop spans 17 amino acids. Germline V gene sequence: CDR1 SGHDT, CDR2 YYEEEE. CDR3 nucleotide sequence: TGTGCCAGCAGCTTGGGGCGGGGGGGCCTTTATAGTATCGAGCAGTACTTC. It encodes CASSLGRGGLYSIEQYF.

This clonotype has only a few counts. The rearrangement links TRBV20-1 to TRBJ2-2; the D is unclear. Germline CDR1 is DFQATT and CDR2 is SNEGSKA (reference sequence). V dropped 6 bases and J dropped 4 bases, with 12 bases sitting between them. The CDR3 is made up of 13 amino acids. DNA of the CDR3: TGCAGTGCCTCAGCCACGTTCACCGGGGAGCTGTTTTTT. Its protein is CSASATFTGELFF.

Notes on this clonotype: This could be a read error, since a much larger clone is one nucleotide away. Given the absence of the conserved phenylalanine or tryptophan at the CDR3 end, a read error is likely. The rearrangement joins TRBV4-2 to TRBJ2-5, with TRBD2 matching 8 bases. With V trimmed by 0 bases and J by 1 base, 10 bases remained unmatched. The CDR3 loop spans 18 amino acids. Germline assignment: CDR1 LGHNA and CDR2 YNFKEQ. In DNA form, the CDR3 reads TGTGCCAGCAGCCAAGAGACATCAGCGGGAGAAGGCCAAGAGACCCAGTACCTC. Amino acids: CASSQETSAGEGQETQYL.

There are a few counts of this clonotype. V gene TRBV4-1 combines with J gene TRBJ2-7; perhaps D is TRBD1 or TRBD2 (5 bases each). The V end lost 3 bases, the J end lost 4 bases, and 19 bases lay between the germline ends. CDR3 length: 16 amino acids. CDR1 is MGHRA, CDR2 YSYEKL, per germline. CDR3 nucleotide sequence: TGCGCCAGCAGCCAGCTCCCTACTTGGGGCGGGTACGAGCAGTACTTC. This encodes CASSQLPTWGGYEQYF.

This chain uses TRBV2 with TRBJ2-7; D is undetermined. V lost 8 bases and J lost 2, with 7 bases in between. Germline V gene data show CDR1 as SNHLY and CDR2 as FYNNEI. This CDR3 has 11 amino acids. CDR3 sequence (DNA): TGTGCCAGCGGGTTTCCCTACGAGCAGTACTTC. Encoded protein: CASGFPYEQYF.

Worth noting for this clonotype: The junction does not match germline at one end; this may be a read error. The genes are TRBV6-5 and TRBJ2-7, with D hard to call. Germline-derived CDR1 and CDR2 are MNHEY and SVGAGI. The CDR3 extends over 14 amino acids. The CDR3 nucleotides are TGTGCCAGCGGTTATTCGGGCAAATCCTACGAGCAGTACTTC. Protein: CASGYSGKSYEQYF.

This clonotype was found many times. CDR3 region: CASSYGTSNSYEQYF. The CDR3 nucleotides read TGTGCCAGCAGTTACGGCACATCTAACTCCTACGAGCAGTACTTC. The gene calls are TRBV6-5 and TRBJ2-7; no reliable D call. Germline CDR1 and CDR2: MNHEY and SVGAGI. There are 15 residues in the CDR3. V gave up 2 bases and J gave up 0 bases, with 11 bases separating them.

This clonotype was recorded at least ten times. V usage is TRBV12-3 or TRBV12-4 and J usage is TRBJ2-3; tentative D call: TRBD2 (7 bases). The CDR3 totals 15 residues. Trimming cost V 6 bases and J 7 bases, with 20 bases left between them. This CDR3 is CASSPSGGPYNTQYF. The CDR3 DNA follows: TGTGCCAGCAGCCCCTCCGGGGGGCCGTATAATACGCAGTATTTT.

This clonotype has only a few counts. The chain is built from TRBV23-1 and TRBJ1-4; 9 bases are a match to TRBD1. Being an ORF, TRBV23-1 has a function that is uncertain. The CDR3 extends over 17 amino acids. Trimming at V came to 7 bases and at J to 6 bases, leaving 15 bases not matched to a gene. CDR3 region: CASKAQGASLDHEKLFF. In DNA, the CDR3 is TGCGCCAGCAAGGCACAGGGGGCATCATTAGATCATGAAAAACTGTTTTTT.

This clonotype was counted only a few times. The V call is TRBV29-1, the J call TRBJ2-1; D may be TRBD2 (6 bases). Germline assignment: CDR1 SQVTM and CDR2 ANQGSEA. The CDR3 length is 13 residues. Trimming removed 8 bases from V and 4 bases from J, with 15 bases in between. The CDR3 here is CSFLSAGYNEQFF. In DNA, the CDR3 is TGCAGCTTCCTATCGGCGGGGTACAATGAGCAGTTCTTC.

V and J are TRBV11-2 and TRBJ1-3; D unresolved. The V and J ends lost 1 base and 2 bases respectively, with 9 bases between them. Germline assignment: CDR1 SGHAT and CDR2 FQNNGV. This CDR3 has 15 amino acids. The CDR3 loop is CASSLGSVTGNTIYF. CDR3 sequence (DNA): TGTGCCAGCAGCTTAGGGTCAGTCACTGGAAACACCATATATTTT.

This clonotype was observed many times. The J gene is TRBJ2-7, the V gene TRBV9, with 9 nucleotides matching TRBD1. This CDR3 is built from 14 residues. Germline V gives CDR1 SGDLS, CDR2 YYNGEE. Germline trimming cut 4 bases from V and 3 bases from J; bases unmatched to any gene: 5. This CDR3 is CASSPQDRGYEQYF. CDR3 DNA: TGTGCCAGCAGCCCTCAGGACAGGGGCTACGAGCAGTACTTC.

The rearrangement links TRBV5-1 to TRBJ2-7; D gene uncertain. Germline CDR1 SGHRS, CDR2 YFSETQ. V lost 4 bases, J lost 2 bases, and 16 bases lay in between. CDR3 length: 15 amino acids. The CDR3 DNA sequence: TGCGCCAGCAGCACAGTAGGCCCCTTCGCCTACGAGCAGTACTTC. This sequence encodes CASSTVGPFAYEQYF.

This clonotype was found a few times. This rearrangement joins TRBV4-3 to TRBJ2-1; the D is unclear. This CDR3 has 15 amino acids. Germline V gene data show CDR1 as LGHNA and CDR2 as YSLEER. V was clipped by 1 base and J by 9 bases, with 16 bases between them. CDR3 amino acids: CASSQVPLNFIEQFF. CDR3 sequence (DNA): TGCGCCAGCAGCCAAGTCCCCCTAAACTTTATTGAGCAGTTCTTC.